This is a list of T cell receptor beta chains from one sample in a study of T cell repertoires in cytomegalovirus infection. TCRdb re-called the reads through MiXCR, storing one row per CDR3 protein. The table shows a few hundred thousand distinct CDR3 sequences, with 9.1% occurring only once. The sample taken for sequencing was PBMCs. The origin of the receptors is a human donor in good health (CMV status not recorded). Some clones in this sample may be carry-over from other donors' samples. Both conserved end residues are part of each CDR3. The D gene is left open where the match is weak. Size is omitted from some rows. Given values are once, few, many or a class for expanded clones.

V gene,J gene,clone size,D gene,CDR3 DNA,CDR3 protein
TRBV30,TRBJ2-1,few,.,TGTGCCTGGAGTGTACTGGGAAGGGCGGCCCGGATCTTC,CAWSVLGRAARIF
TRBV12-3/TRBV12-4,TRBJ1-1,many,.,TGTGCCAGCAGTTTCAACCCCATGGCCCGGGCAGCTTTCTTT,CASSFNPMARAAFF
TRBV7-2,TRBJ1-5,many,TRBD1,TGTGCCAGCAGCTTAGGAGGGGGACAGGGGAATCAGCCCCAGCATTTT,CASSLGGGQGNQPQHF
TRBV7-8,TRBJ1-5,many,.,TGTGCCAGCAGCCCGGATTCGGGGGTGGCCCAGCATTTT,CASSPDSGVAQHF
TRBV19,TRBJ2-7,many,TRBD2,TGTGCCACCCGGGGGGGGGCCTACGAGCAGTACTTC,CATRGGAYEQYF
TRBV5-1,TRBJ2-5,many,.,TGCGCCAGCAGCTTGGGGCCCTCGAGGGCGCACCAAGAGACCCAGTACTTC,CASSLGPSRAHQETQYF
TRBV7-2,TRBJ2-1,many,.,TGTGCCAGCAGCTCTCTGGGACTGCCAGGAAATGAGCAGTTCTTC,CASSSLGLPGNEQFF
TRBV5-4,TRBJ2-2,few,TRBD1,TGTGCCAGCAGCTTGAGAGGGGCAGGGGGCACCGGGGAGCTGTTTTTT,CASSLRGAGGTGELFF
TRBV7-8,TRBJ2-3,many,TRBD2,TGTGCCAGCAGCTCAGCGGGGGGGCATGGAGATACGCAGTATTTT,CASSSAGGHGDTQYF
TRBV20-1,TRBJ2-7,.,.,TGCAGTGCTAGAGACCGCACTTATTCCTACGAGCAGTGCTTC,CSARDRTYSYEQCF
TRBV12-3/TRBV12-4,TRBJ1-1,many,TRBD1,TGTGCCAGCAGTTTGGGGACAGGGGCCTTAGCTGAAGCTTTCTTT,CASSLGTGALAEAFF
TRBV2,TRBJ1-1,.,.,TGTGCCAGCAGTGAAGGGGTAGGGGCGGAGGACACTGAAGCTTTCTTT,CASSEGVGAEDTEAFF
TRBV28,TRBJ2-2,.,TRBD2,TGTGCCAGCAGATTAGCGGGGAACACCGGGGAGCTGTTTTTT,CASRLAGNTGELFF
TRBV15,TRBJ1-1,few,.,TGTGCCACCAGCAGAGATATGGGTTTTCAAGAAGCTTTCTTT,CATSRDMGFQEAFF
TRBV12-3/TRBV12-4,TRBJ2-5,few,TRBD1,TGTGCCAGCAGTTTAGGACAGGGGATCCAAGAGACCCAGTACTTC,CASSLGQGIQETQYF
TRBV7-2,TRBJ2-2,many,.,TGTGCCAGCAGCTTATCAGGGGTGGGCGGGGAGCTGTTTTTT,CASSLSGVGGELFF